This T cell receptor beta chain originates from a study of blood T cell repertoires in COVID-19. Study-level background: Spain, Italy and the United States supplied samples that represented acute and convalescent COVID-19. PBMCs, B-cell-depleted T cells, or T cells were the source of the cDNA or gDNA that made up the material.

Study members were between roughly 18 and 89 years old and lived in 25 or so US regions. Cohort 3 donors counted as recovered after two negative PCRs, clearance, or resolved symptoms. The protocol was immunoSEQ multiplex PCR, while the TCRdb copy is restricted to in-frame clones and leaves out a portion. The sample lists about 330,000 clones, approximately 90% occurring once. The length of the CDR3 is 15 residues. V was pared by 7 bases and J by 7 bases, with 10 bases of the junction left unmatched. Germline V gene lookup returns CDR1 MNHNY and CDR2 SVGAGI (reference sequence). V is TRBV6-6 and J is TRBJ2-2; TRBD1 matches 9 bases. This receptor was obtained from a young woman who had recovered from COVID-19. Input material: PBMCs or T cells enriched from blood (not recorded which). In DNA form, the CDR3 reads TGTGCCAGCATGGGCCTACAGGGGGCCGACGGGGAGCTGTTTTTT. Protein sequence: CASMGLQGADGELFF.